The clone carrying this T cell receptor (beta chain) was recorded only once. This sample is drawn from a study of T cell changes during pregnancy in multiple sclerosis. Generated by immunoSEQ multiplex PCR, the TCRdb table keeps only in-frame clones and is missing some. Here the sample spans about 36,000 clones, around 92% being singletons. Specimen: PBMCs (not recorded whether the cells were cultured). This clonotype originated in a female donor with multiple sclerosis, enrolled in a pregnancy study.

In DNA, the CDR3 is TGCGCCAGCAGCTTGGAAACAGGACGCTTGACTGAAGCTTTCTTT. It specifies CASSLETGRLTEAFF. V and J are TRBV5-1 and TRBJ1-1, with D maybe TRBD1 (5 bases). The ends were cut back, 0 bases at V and 5 bases at J, with 14 bases in the middle. The CDR3 has 15 amino acids. Germline V CDR1 and CDR2: SGHRS, YFSETQ.